Sequencing of this TCR beta chain was carried out in a study of shared clonotypes between healthy human individuals. TCRdb keeps only in-frame clones here, not all; method: immunoSEQ multiplex PCR. The repertoire holds some 2,500,000 clones, with about 90% as singletons. The CDR3 length is 14 residues. Germline assignment: CDR1 LNHDA and CDR2 SQIVND (reference sequence). With 7 bases removed from V and 2 bases from J, the gap between germline ends came to 13 bases. The TCR originated in a man aged 18-30 years in good health. Some clones in this sample may be carry-over from other donors' samples. The chain joins TRBV19 to TRBJ2-3; D is unresolved. Sequencing input: naive CD4+ T cells from PBMCs. This sample's subset: CD45RA+ positively selected. For the CDR3, the DNA is TGTGCCAGTAACTCGCCTCGGCTCACAGATACGCAGTATTTT. This encodes CASNSPRLTDTQYF.